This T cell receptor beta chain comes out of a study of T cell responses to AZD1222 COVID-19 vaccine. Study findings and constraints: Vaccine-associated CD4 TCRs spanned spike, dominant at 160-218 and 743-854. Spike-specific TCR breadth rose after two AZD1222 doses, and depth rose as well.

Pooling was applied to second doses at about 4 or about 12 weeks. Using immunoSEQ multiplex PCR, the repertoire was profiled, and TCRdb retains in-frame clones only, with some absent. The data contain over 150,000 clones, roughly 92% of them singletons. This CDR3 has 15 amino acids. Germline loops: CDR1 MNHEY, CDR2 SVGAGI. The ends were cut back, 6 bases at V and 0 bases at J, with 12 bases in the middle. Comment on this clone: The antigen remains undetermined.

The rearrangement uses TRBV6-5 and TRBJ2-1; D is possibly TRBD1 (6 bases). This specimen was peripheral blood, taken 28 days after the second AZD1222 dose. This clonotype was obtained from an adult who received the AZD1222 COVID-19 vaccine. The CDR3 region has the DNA TGTGCCAGCAGCGTCGACAGGAGCTCCTACAATGAGCAGTTCTTC. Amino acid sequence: CASSVDRSSYNEQFF.